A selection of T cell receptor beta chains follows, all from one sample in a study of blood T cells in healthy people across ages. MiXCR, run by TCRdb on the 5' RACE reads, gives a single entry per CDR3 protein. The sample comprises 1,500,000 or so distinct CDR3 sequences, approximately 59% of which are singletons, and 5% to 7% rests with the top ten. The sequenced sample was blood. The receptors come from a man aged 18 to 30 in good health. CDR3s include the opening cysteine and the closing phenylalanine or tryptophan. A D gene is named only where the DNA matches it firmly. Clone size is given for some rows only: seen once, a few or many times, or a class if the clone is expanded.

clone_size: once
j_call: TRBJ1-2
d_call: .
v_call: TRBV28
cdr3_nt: TGTGCCAGCAGTTTTCTCCAGGGGATCTATGGCTACACCTTC
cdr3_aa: CASSFLQGIYGYTF

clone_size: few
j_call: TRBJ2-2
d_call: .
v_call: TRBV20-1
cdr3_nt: TGCAGTGCCGAAATTCCTATTGGCACCGGGGAGCTGTTTTTT
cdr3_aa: CSAEIPIGTGELFF

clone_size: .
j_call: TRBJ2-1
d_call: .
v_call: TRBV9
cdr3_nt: TGTGCCAGCAGCGATCAACGGGAGCAGTTCTTC
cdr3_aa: CASSDQREQFF

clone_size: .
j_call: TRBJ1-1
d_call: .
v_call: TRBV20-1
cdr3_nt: TGCAGTGCGCTCGACCAAAGGACGACTGAAGCTTTCTTT
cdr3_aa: CSALDQRTTEAFF

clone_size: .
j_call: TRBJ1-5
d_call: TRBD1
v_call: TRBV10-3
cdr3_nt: TGTGCCATCAGTGAGTACGGGGACAGCCACCCGTATAGCAATCAGCCCCAGCATTTT
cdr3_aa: CAISEYGDSHPYSNQPQHF

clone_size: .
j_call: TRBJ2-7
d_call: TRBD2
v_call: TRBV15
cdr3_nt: TGTGCCACCAGCATACTAGCGGGGGGGTACGAGCAGTACTTC
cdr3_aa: CATSILAGGYEQYF

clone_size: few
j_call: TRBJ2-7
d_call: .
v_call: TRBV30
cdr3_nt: TGTGCCTGCGGCGAAATCTCCTACGAGCAGTACTTC
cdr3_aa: CACGEISYEQYF

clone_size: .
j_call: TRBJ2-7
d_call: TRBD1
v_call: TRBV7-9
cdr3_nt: TGTGCCTGCAGCCGAGGGGACAGGCTTTTTTACTACGTGCAGTACTTC
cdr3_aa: CACSRGDRLFYYVQYF

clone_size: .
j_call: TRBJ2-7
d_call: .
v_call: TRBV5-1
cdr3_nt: TGCGCCAGCAAGTTTGGCCAATCCGAAACCTACGAGCAGTACTTC
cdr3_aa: CASKFGQSETYEQYF

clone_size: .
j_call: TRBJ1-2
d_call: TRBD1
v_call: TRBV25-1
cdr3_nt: TGTGCCAGCAGTGAAGGGGGGGGAGGGGGCGCCGGTGGCTACACCTTC
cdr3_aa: CASSEGGGGGAGGYTF

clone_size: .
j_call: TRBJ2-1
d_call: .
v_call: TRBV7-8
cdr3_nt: TGTGCCAGCAGCCCTATTCGTGGGGCCAATGAGCAGTTCTTC
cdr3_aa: CASSPIRGANEQFF

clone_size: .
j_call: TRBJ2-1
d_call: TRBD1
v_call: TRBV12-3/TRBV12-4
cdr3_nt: TGTGCCAGCAGTCTCCGCAGGGGGTATCGTGAGACCCAGTTCTTC
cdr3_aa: CASSLRRGYRETQFF

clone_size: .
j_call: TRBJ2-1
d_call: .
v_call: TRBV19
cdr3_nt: TGTGCCAGTAGTATAGCCCCCGGAGAGCAGTTCTTC
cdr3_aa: CASSIAPGEQFF

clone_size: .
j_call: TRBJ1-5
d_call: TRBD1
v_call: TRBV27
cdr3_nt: TGTGCCAGCAGTTTGGGACAGGGGGAACAGCCCCAGCATTTT
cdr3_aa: CASSLGQGEQPQHF

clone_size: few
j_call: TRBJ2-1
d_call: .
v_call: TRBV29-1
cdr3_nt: TGCAGCGTCTCCGGGGAGGCCCCCTACAATGAGCAGTTCTTC
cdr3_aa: CSVSGEAPYNEQFF

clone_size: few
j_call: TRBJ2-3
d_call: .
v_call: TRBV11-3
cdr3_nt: TGTGCCAGCAGCTTATATGGGAGGACGCAGTATTTT
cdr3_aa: CASSLYGRTQYF

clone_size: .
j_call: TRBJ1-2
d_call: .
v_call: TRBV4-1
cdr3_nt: TGCGCCAGCAGCCCCCTCGAGTTCTATGGCTACACCTTC
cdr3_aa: CASSPLEFYGYTF

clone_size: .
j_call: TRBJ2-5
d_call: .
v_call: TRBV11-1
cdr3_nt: TGTGCCAGCAGCTTGGGACCGGGCAATGTGGAGACCCAGTACTTC
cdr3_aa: CASSLGPGNVETQYF

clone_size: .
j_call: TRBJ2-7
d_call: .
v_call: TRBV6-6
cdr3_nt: TGTGCCAGCACCCGGGGGGCAGCAAATTACGAGCAGTACTTC
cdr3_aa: CASTRGAANYEQYF

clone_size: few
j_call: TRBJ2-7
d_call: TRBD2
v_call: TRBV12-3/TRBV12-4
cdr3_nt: TGTGCCAGCAGGACTGCCGGAGGGCGGGGGTTCGGCGAGCAGTACTTC
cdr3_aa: CASRTAGGRGFGEQYF

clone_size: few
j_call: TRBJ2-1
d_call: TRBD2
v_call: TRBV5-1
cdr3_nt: TGCGCCAGCAGCTCCCTACCCCGGCCAGGTAGCGGGAGGGCCGGAGGTGAGCAGTTCTTC
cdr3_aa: CASSSLPRPGSGRAGGEQFF

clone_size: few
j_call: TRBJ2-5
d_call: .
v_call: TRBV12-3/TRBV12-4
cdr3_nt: TGTGCCAGCAGTTTAGGGATGCACCAAGAGACCCAGTACTTC
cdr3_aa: CASSLGMHQETQYF

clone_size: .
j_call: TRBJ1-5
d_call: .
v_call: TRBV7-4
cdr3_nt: TGTGCCAGCGGCTTAGATGCCAGAGACAATCAACCCCAGCATTTT
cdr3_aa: CASGLDARDNQPQHF

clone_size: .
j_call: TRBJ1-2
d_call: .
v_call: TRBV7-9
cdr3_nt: TGTGCCAGCAGCTTAACCCCCGATGGCTACACCTTC
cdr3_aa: CASSLTPDGYTF

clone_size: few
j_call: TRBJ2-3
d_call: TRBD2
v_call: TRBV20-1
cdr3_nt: TGCAGTGCTAGAGACGTTAGGGGAGCGGGAATAGATACGCAGTATTTT
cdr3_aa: CSARDVRGAGIDTQYF

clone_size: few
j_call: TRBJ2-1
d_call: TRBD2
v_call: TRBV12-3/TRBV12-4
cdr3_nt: TGTGCCAGCAGTCTCGGACTAGCGGGGGGGCCGAGAGGCAATGAGCAGTTCTTC
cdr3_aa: CASSLGLAGGPRGNEQFF

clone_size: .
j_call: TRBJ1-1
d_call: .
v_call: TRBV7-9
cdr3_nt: TGTGCCAGCAGCTTAGACTCAGGGGTCGGCACTGAAGCTTTCTTT
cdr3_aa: CASSLDSGVGTEAFF

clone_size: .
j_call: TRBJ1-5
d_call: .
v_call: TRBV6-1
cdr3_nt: TGTGCCAGCCATTCGGGGCAGGTCTATAGCAATCAGCCCCAGCATTTT
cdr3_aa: CASHSGQVYSNQPQHF

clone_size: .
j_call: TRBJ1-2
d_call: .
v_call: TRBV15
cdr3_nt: TGTGCCACCAGCAGTTTGGGTTATGGCTACACCTTC
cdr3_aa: CATSSLGYGYTF

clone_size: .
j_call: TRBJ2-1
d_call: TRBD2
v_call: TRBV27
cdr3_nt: TGTGCCAGCTCTTATATGCTAGCGGGAGCTGTTGAGCAGTTCTTC
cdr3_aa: CASSYMLAGAVEQFF

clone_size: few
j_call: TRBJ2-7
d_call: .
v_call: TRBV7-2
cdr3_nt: TGTGCCAGCAGCTTAGCGCCTCGGTACGAGCAGTACTTC
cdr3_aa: CASSLAPRYEQYF

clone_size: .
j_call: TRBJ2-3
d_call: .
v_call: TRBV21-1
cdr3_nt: TGTGCCAGCGCTAGCGGGAGAGGCACAGATACGCAGTATTTT
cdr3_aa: CASASGRGTDTQYF

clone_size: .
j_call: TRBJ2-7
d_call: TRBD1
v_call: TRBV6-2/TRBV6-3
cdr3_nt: TGTGCCAGCAGGCTAATGACAGGGTCCTACGAGCAGTACTTC
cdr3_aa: CASRLMTGSYEQYF

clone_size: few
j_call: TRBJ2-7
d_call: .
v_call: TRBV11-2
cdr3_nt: TGTGCCAGCAGCTTAGATCCACTCTACGAGCAGTACTTC
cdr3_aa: CASSLDPLYEQYF

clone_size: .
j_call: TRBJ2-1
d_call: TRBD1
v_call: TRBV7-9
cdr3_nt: TGTGCCAGCAGCTTAGGACCGGGACAGGGGGCAGAAGAGACCCAGTTCTTC
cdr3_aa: CASSLGPGQGAEETQFF

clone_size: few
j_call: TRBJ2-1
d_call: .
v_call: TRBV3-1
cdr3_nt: TGTGCCAGCAGCCAAGATCTGGCGGGTTACAATGAGCAGTTCTTC
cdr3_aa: CASSQDLAGYNEQFF

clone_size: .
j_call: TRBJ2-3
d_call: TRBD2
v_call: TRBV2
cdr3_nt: TGTGCCAGCACCCGGGAGGGGGGCACAGATACGCAGTATTTT
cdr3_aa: CASTREGGTDTQYF

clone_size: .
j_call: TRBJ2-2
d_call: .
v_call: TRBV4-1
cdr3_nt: TGCGCCAGCAGCCACGCAGGGGTATCCTGGGAGCTGTTTTTT
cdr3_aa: CASSHAGVSWELFF

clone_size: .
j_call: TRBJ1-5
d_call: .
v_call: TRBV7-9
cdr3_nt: TGTGCCAGCAGCTTGTCGCGACAAGGCCATCAGCCCCAGCATTTT
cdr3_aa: CASSLSRQGHQPQHF

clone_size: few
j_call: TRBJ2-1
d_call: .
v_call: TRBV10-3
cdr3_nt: TGTGCCACCCGTGTCGGAACCCGGCAGTTCTTC
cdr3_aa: CATRVGTRQFF

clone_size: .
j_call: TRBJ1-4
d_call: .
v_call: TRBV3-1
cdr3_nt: TGTGCCAGCAGCCCGTTCGGGCACAGCCTTAATGAAAAACTGTTTTTT
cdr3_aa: CASSPFGHSLNEKLFF